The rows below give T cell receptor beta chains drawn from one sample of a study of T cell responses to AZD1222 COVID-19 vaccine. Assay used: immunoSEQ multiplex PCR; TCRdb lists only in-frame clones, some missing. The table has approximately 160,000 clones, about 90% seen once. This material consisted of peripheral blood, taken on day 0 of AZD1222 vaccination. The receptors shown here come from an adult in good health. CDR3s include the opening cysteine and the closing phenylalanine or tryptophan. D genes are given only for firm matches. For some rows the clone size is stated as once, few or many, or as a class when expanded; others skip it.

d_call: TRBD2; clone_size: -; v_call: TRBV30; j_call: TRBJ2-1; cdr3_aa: CAWSVSTSGSRAGEQFF; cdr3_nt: TGTGCCTGGAGTGTAAGCACTAGCGGGAGCAGAGCTGGTGAGCAGTTCTTC
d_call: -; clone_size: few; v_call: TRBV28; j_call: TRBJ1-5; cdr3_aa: CASSPLQGGGNQPQHF; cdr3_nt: TGTGCCAGCAGCCCCCTCCAGGGCGGGGGCAATCAGCCCCAGCATTTT
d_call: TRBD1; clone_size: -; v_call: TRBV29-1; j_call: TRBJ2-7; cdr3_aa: CSVRQGAASEQYF; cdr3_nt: TGCAGCGTAAGACAGGGGGCGGCCTCCGAGCAGTACTTC
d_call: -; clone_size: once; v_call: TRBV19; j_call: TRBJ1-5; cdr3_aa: CASERVGGSAQHF; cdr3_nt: TGTGCCAGTGAGAGGGTGGGTGGTTCAGCCCAGCATTTT
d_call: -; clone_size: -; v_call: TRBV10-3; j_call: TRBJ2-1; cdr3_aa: CAISEGGGSYSYNEQFF; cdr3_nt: TGTGCCATCAGTGAGGGGGGCGGGTCCTACTCCTACAATGAGCAGTTCTTC
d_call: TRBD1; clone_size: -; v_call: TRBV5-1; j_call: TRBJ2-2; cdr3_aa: CASSFYTGAGELFF; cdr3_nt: TGCGCCAGCAGCTTCTACACAGGGGCCGGGGAGCTGTTTTTT
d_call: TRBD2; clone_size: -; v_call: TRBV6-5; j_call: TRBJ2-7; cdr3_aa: CASSPGGYGTSEQYF; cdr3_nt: TGTGCCAGCAGCCCGGGGGGTTATGGGACTAGCGAGCAGTACTTC
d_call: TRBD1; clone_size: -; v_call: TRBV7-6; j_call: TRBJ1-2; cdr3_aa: CASSLTSTGVRTDTGYTF; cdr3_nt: TGTGCCAGCAGCTTAACCTCTACAGGGGTGCGGACTGATACGGGCTACACCTTC
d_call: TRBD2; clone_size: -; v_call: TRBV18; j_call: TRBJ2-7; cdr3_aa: CASSPSTTSGSPPQNF; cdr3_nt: TGTGCCAGCTCACCATCGACGACTAGCGGGAGCCCACCGCAGAACTTC
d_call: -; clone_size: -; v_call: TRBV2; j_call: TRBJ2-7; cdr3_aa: CASQFIGPSYEQYF; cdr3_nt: TGTGCCAGCCAGTTCATAGGACCCAGCTACGAGCAGTACTTC
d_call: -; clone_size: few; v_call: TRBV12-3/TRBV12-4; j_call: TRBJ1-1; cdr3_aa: CASSWASDTEAFF; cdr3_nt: TGTGCCAGCTCCTGGGCCAGCGACACTGAAGCTTTCTTT
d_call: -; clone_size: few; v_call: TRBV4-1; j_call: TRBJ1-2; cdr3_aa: CASSQPQGALTGYTF; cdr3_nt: TGCGCCAGCAGCCAGCCACAGGGAGCCCTCACTGGCTACACCTTC
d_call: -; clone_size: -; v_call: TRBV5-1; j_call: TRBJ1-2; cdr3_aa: CASSLDLSNYGYTF; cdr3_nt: TGCGCCAGCAGCTTGGACCTGTCGAACTATGGCTACACCTTC
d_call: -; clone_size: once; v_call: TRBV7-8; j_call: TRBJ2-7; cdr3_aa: CASSSGPDSSYEQYF; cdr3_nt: TGTGCCAGCAGCTCTGGACCGGACTCTTCCTACGAGCAGTACTTC
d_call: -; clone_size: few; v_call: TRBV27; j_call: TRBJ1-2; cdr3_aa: CASSLVTVPYGYTF; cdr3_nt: TGTGCCAGCAGTTTAGTGACAGTCCCCTATGGCTACACCTTC
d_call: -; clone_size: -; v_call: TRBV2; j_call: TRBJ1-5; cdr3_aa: CASSDTGASQPQHF; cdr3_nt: TGTGCCAGCAGTGATACGGGGGCGAGTCAGCCCCAGCATTTT
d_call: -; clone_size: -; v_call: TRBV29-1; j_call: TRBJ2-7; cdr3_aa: CSVVWTVAGSTYEQYF; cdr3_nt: TGCAGCGTTGTATGGACCGTGGCAGGTTCAACCTACGAGCAGTACTTC
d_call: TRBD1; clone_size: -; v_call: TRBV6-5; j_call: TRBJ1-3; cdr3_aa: CASPGQEFSGNTIYF; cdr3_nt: TGTGCCAGCCCCGGACAGGAATTCTCTGGAAACACCATATATTTT
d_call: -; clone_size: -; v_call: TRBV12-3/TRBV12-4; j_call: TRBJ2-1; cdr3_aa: CASSSDMNEQFF; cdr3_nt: TGTGCCAGCAGTTCGGATATGAATGAGCAGTTCTTC
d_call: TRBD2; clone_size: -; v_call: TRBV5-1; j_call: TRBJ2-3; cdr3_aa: CASSPTSGGDTQYF; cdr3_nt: TGCGCCAGCAGCCCAACTTCGGGAGGAGATACGCAGTATTTT
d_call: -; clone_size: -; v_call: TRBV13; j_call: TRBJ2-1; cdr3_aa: CASSLRLNRNEQFF; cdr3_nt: TGTGCCAGCAGCTTACGCCTAAACCGGAATGAGCAGTTCTTC
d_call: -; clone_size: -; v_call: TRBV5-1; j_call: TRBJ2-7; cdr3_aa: CASSFSGMRERAGYEQYF; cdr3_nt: TGCGCCAGCAGCTTCTCCGGAATGCGGGAACGGGCAGGCTACGAGCAGTACTTC
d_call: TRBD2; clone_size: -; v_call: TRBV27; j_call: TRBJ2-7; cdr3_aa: CASSFDLAGINEQYF; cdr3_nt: TGTGCCAGCAGCTTTGACCTAGCGGGAATAAACGAGCAGTACTTC
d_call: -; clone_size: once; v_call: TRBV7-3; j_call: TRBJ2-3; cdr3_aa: CASSFTPDNTQYF; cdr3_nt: TGTGCCAGCAGCTTTACCCCCGACAATACGCAGTATTTT
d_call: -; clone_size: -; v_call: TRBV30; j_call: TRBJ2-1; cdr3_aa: CAWSAPDRYNEQFF; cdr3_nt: TGTGCCTGGAGCGCGCCCGACAGGTACAATGAGCAGTTCTTC
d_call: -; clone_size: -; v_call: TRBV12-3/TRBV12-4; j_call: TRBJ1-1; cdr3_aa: CASILTGNTEAFF; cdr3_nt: TGTGCCAGCATTCTAACAGGGAACACTGAAGCTTTCTTT
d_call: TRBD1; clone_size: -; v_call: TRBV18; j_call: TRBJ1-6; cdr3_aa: CASSPVGQGNSPLHF; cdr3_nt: TGTGCCAGCTCACCTGTGGGACAGGGAAATTCACCCCTCCACTTT
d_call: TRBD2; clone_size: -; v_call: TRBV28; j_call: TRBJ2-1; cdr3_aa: CASSLYSGSNEQFF; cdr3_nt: TGTGCCAGCAGTTTATACAGCGGGAGCAATGAGCAGTTCTTC
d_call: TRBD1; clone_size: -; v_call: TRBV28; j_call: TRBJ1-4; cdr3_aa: CASSPTDRDEKLFF; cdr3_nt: TGTGCCAGCAGTCCCACTGACAGGGATGAAAAACTGTTTTTT
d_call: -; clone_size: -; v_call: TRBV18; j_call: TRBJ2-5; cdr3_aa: CASSPAGETQYF; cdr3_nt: TGTGCCAGCTCACCGGCGGGAGAGACCCAGTACTTC
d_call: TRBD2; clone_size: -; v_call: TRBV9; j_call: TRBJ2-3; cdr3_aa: CASSPRGGSGTQYF; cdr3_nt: TGTGCCAGCAGCCCCCGGGGGGGGTCGGGTACGCAGTATTTT